This T cell receptor beta chain was recovered during a study of regulatory T cells in long-lasting Graves disease. This CDR3 region has 14 residues. Per germline, CDR1 MNHEY and CDR2 SVGAGI. The V end lost 0 bases, the J end lost 1 base, and 6 bases lay between the germline ends. iRepertoire HTBI primers and Arm-PCR of CDR3 regions built TCR beta libraries. TCRdb re-called the multiplex PCR reads with MiXCR, one entry per CDR3 protein. The data show hundreds of thousands of distinct CDR3 sequences, with approximately 29% seen just once and roughly 46% held by the top ten. Stated time point: persistent/refractory GD, antithyroid drugs over 5 years with positive TRAb. Following extraction of RNA from PBMCs, that RNA was used to make the TCR library. In each case, Graves' disease was diagnosed per American Thyroid Association guidelines.

This clonotype was obtained from a female donor with Graves disease. This chain links TRBV6-5 with TRBJ1-2; D is undetermined. Sequenced here: peripheral blood mononuclear cells (PBMCs), sampled when the disease was refractory, from a patient treated with antithyroid drugs. The CDR3 loop reads CASSYSGINYGYTF. CDR3 sequence (DNA): TGTGCCAGCAGTTACTCGGGAATTAACTATGGCTACACCTTC.